Following are 7 T cell receptor beta chains from one sample sequenced in a study of T cells in Graves' hyperthyroidism and ophthalmopathy. Amplification of TCR beta CDR3 regions was performed using RNA transcripts as template. HTBI primers were the set used in a first-round RT-PCR of the TCR CDR3. A single record per CDR3 protein comes from TCRdb applying MiXCR to the multiplex PCR reads. The data show about 590,000 distinct CDR3 sequences, approximately 15% seen once. Sequenced input: blood. Receptor source: a woman younger than 35 with Graves' ophthalmopathy.

This clonotype was seen more than once but under ten times. This chain links TRBV4-3 with TRBJ2-1; 10 positions agree with TRBD2. The germline CDR1 and CDR2 sequences are LGHNA and YSLEER. The J segment lost 9 bases and the V segment lost 0 bases, leaving 5 bases of the junction unmatched. The CDR3 runs to 15 residues. In DNA, the CDR3 is TGCGCCAGCAGCCAAGATCGGGCTAGCGGGGGTGAGCAGTTCTTC. Amino acids: CASSQDRASGGEQFF.

This clonotype was recorded at least ten times. V gene TRBV7-9 combines with J gene TRBJ2-7, with 10 nucleotides matching TRBD1. The V gene end was trimmed by 4 bases and the J gene end by 1 base; junction bases not matched to a gene: 7. The CDR3 is made up of 16 amino acids. Germline CDR1 and CDR2: SEHNR and FQNEAQ (reference sequence). The CDR3 region is CASSWGRDRGSYEQYF. The CDR3 nucleotides are TGTGCCAGCAGCTGGGGGCGGGACAGGGGTTCCTACGAGCAGTACTTC.

This clonotype has a count of ten or more. The V call is TRBV29-1, the J call TRBJ1-2, with a weak D call TRBD1 (5 bases). The CDR3 loop spans 12 amino acids. V lost 3 bases to trimming and J lost 4 bases, with 9 bases between them. Germline V gene sequence: CDR1 SQVTM, CDR2 ANQGSEA. CDR3: CSVDRGTYGYTF. As DNA, the CDR3 is TGCAGCGTTGATCGGGGGACCTATGGCTACACCTTC.

This clonotype was counted a few times. The chain combines TRBV6-1 with TRBJ2-2; D possibly matches TRBD1 or TRBD2 (6 bases each). The germline V and J ends were trimmed by 11 bases and 6 bases, with 13 bases remaining between them. The germline V gene has CDR1 MNHNS and CDR2 SASEGT. CDR3 length equals 12 residues. CDR3 sequence: CAERGGPGELFF. The CDR3 nucleotides read TGTGCCGAGAGAGGGGGGCCCGGGGAGCTGTTTTTT.

The CDR3 here is CASSAGEFRPQHF. CDR3 in DNA: TGTGCCAGTAGTGCGGGGGAATTTCGACCCCAGCATTTT. J is TRBJ1-5 and V is TRBV19, with D maybe TRBD1 (5 bases). The CDR3 loop spans 13 amino acids. The V gene's germline CDR1 is LNHDA and CDR2 SQIVND (reference sequence). V was shortened by 5 bases and J by 10 bases, with 15 bases between the two germline ends. Full variable domain (outside the CDR3, taken from reference TRBV19 and TRBJ1-5): DGGITQSPKYLFRKEGQNVTLSCEQNLNHDAMYWYRQDPGQGLRLIYYSQIVNDFQKGDIAEGYSVSREKKESFPLTVTSAQKNPTAFYLCASSAGEFRPQHFGDGTRLSIL.

Ten or more counts support this clonotype. V usage is TRBV28 and J usage is TRBJ2-5, with 10 positions matching TRBD2. The CDR3 totals 15 residues. Looked up from germline, CDR1 is MDHEN and CDR2 is SYDVKM. V was pared by 2 bases and J by 5 bases, with 5 bases of the junction left unmatched. The CDR3 DNA is TGTGCCAGCAGTTTAATAGGTAGCGGGAGGGAGACCCAGTACTTC. Translation gives CASSLIGSGRETQYF.

This clonotype was seen repeatedly, ten times or more. The chain combines TRBV4-1 with TRBJ2-7; D possibly corresponds to TRBD2 (6 bases). V lost 4 bases and J lost 6, with 19 bases in between. The CDR3 totals 15 residues. Germline lookup yields CDR1 MGHRA and CDR2 YSYEKL. The CDR3 DNA follows: TGCGCCAGCAGCCTGGAGCCGACTAGGAAGGGCGAGCAGTACTTC. It is translated as CASSLEPTRKGEQYF.